This T cell receptor beta chain was obtained from a study of patients and donors after allogeneic stem cell transplantation (dated by TCRdb to 2018 to 2020). About this clonotype itself: The antigen this receptor binds is unknown. Qualities for individual bases were not recorded, and no much larger clone is one base off.

The germline V gene yields SGHRS for CDR1 and YFSETQ for CDR2. V trim: 4 bases; J trim: 3 bases; unmatched bases: 3. Reading from cysteine to phenylalanine, the CDR3 counts 15 amino acids. The CDR3 DNA has 45 bases and is translated from base 1. The method behind the library was RT-PCR. The sequencing machine was a NextSeq 550. Using fastp at Q25 and MiXCR, TCRdb reprocessed the public reads and kept productive beta chains. For every CDR3 protein sequence, its rows merge into one entry that carries the most common genes and DNA. For this sample the table gives approximately 29,000 distinct CDR3 sequences, of which 37% were detected only once. Of the sample, around 80% is held by the ten largest clones.

The clonotype was recovered from a human donor who was either an allogeneic HSCT recipient or a stem cell or donor lymphocyte infusion donor (not recorded which). It is not recorded whose cells these are; they may come from a transplant donor. The specimen was blood, either unsorted or a sorted T cell fraction (not recorded which). The sequence links TRBV5-1 to TRBJ2-1; 11 central nucleotides agree with TRBD2. The DNA reads as follows: TGCGCCAGCAGCATTACTAGCGGGAGCTACAATGAGCAGTTCTTC. Its protein product is CASSITSGSYNEQFF.